This TCR beta chain originates from a study of Graves' ophthalmopathy and Graves' hyperthyroidism (dated by TCRdb to the late 2010s). Study-wide context: Peripheral blood samples were taken at the time of initial diagnosis, before any treatment was given. The study used signatures of the TCR beta repertoire to tell Graves' ophthalmopathy apart from Graves' hyperthyroidism and to predict which patients would progress to ophthalmopathy. In total, 135 blood samples were TCR-sequenced: around 42 ophthalmopathy, some 75 hyperthyroidism and approximately 17 hyperthyroidism-to-ophthalmopathy patients. To explore V-J signatures that distinguish ophthalmopathy from hyperthyroidism, a discovery set of 95 to 100 patients was enrolled, made up of 40 to 45 with ophthalmopathy and around 57 with stable hyperthyroidism. The independent validation cohort included approximately 19 hyperthyroidism patients plus 17 patients who later progressed from hyperthyroidism to ophthalmopathy. In five or six hyperthyroidism patients, T-cell repertoires of thyroid tissue and blood were compared. Following sampling, methimazole starting at 30 mg daily was administered to hyperthyroidism patients, and high-dose intravenous methylprednisolone was administered to ophthalmopathy patients. The approximately 95 discovery patients were divided at random into training and test sets in a 7:3 ratio. Results the study describes overall, beyond this receptor: Most of the expanded thyroid clonotypes with a frequency above 0.001 were also detected in blood, and it was suggested that the thyroid immune response may be reflected by blood repertoires. No statistical method was used to set the sample size in advance, and the investigators knew which group each participant was assigned to. The 13-signature model separated ophthalmopathy from stable hyperthyroidism with 87.88% sensitivity and 81.08% specificity in cross-validation, and 80%/75% in the test set. In validation, the model predicted ophthalmopathy progression with about 70% sensitivity and roughly 72% specificity; roughly 11 predicted patients were CT-confirmed with GO in a median of approximately 6.5 months.

Ophthalmopathy patients had moderately to severely active disease, Clinical Activity Score of at least 3, NOSPECS grade of at least 4, and disease duration under 3 months. Patients were excluded if they had other autoimmune diseases, uncontrolled infections, pregnancy or lactation. Clinical symptoms, serum thyroxine, TRAb, thyroid ultrasound and orbital computed tomography formed the basis of the diagnosis. Using Ficoll-Paque density gradient centrifugation, PBMCs were isolated from about 9.2 ml of fresh peripheral blood. Total RNA was extracted with Trizol reagent and quality-checked on an Agilent 2100 Bioanalyzer. For repertoire sequencing, the TCR beta CDR3 regions were amplified from RNA transcripts. The first round was an RT-PCR using HTBI primers with the Qiagen OneStep RT-PCR kit, and this first round was followed by a second-round multiplex PCR, then size selection and purification. The libraries underwent paired-end sequencing with 100 bp reads on an Illumina HiSeq2000. The authors processed their data as follows. SOAPnuke was used to process the reads, removing any read that contained adapters or uncalled bases, had a mean Phred below 15, or lacked an exact match to the constant primer or identifier. High-quality paired reads were merged with COPE v1.2.5. Each unique nucleotide sequence was defined as a clonotype, and clonotypes were aligned to IMGT TRB V, D and J references with MiTCR v1.1. The analysis was limited to V-J combinations with a frequency above 0.0001, which together covered just over 98% of the repertoires. A TCR clonal expansion and chaos score per V-J combination was defined as the ratio of F50 clonal expansion to chaos observed in the TCRdist matrix. Welch's t-statistics and random forest were used to reduce features to some 13 V-J combinations, which were fed into a naive Bayes classifier. The similarity between thyroid and blood repertoires was quantified using the Morisita-Horn index. TCRdb reworked the public reads: Q25 trimming with fastp, MiXCR clone assembly, productive beta chains retained. Under each unique CDR3 protein, matching rows form one entry showing the most common genes and DNA. Here the V and J calls rest on TCRdb's processing, not on the authors' analysis. The sample table contains a few hundred thousand distinct CDR3 sequences; only one count was recorded for about a fifth of them. The top ten clonotypes cover roughly 40% of the sample.

A word on this clonotype: The target of this receptor is not known. No much larger clonotype is one base removed from it; base qualities were not supplied.

Via the germline V gene, CDR1 is MNHEY and CDR2 SVGAGI. For this chain, trimming is 4 bases at the V end and 0 bases at the J end, and the number of junction bases without a gene match is 3. The CDR3 runs 15 residues from the cysteine to the phenylalanine. Solely the CDR3 DNA is kept, with 45 bases framed from the first base. The receptor was isolated from a woman between 50 and 59 years old with Graves' ophthalmopathy. Donor details come from another sample of the same person, matched by shared clones. The chain was built from TRBV6-5 and TRBJ1-3, with TRBD1 identical over 7 junction bases. Sample: peripheral blood. CDR3 sequence: CASSLGQFSGNTIYF. The bases are TGTGCCAGCAGTTTGGGACAGTTCTCTGGAAACACCATATATTTT.